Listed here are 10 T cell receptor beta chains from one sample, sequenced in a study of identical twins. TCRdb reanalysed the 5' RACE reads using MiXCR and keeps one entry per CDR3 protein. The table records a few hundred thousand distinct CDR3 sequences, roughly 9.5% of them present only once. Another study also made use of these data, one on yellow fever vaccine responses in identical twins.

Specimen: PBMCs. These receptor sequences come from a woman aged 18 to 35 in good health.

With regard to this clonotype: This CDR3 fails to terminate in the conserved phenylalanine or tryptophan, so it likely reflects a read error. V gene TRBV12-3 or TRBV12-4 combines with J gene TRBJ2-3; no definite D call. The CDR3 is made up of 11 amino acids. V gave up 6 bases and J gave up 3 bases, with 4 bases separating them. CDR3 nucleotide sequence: TGTGCCAGCAGGAAAACAGATACGCAGTATCTT. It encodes CASRKTDTQYL.

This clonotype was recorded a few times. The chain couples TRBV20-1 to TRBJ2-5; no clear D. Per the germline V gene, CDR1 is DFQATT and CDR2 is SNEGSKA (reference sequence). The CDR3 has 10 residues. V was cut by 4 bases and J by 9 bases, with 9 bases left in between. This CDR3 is CSATPWAQYF. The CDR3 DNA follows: TGCAGTGCTACCCCCTGGGCCCAGTACTTC.

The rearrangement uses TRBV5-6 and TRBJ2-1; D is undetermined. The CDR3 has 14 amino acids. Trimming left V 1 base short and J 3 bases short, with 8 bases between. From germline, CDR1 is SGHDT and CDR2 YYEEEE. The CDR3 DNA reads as TGTGCCAGCAGCTTGTACGAAATCTACAATGAGCAGTTCTTC. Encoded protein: CASSLYEIYNEQFF.

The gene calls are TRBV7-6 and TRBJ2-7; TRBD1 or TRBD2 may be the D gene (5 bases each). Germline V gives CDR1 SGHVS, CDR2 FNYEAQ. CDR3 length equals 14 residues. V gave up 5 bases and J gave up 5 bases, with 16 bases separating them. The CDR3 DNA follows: TGTGCCAGCAGCCAATCAGGGACGATCGACGAGCAGTACTTC. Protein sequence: CASSQSGTIDEQYF. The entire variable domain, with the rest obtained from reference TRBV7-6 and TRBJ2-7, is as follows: GAGVSQSPRYKVTKRGQDVALRCDPISGHVSLYWYRQALGQGPEFLTYFNYEAQQDKSGLPNDRFSAERPEGSISTLTIQRTEQRDSAMYRCASSQSGTIDEQYFGPGTRLTVT.

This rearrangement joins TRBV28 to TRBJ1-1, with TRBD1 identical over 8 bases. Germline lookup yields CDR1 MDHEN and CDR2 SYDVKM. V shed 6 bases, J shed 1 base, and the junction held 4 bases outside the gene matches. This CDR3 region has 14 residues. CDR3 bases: TGTGCCAGCAGGTACGGACAGGGGAACACTGAAGCTTTCTTT. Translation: CASRYGQGNTEAFF. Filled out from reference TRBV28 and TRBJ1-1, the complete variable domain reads DVKVTQSSRYLVKRTGEKVFLECVQDMDHENMFWYRQDPGLGLRLIYFSYDVKMKEKGDIPEGYSVSREKKERFSLILESASTNQTSMYLCASRYGQGNTEAFFGQGTRLTVV.

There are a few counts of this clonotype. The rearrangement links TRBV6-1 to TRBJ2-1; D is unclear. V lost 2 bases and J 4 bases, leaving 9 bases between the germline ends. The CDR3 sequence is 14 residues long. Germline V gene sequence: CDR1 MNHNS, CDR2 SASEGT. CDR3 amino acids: CASSETVGYNEQFF. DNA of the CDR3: TGTGCCAGCAGTGAAACCGTGGGTTACAATGAGCAGTTCTTC.

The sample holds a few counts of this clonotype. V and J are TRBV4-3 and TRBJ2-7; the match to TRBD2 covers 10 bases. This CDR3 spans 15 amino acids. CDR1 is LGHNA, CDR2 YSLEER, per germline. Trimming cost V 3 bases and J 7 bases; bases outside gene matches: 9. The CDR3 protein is CASSHGLAVVGEQYF. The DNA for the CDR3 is TGCGCCAGCAGCCACGGACTAGCGGTAGTAGGAGAGCAGTACTTC.

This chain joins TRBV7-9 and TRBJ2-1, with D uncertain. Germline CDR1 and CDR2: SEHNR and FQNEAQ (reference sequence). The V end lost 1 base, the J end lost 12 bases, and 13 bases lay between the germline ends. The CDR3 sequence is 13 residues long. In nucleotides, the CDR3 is TGTGCCAGCAGCTTAGGTAAAGGTCTGTGGCAGTTCTTC. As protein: CASSLGKGLWQFF.

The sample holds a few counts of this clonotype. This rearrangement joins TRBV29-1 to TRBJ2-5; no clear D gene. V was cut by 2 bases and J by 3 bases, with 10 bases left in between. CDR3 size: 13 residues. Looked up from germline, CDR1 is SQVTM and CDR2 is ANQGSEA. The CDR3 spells CSVEISFKETQYF. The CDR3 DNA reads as TGCAGCGTTGAAATTTCTTTCAAAGAGACCCAGTACTTC.

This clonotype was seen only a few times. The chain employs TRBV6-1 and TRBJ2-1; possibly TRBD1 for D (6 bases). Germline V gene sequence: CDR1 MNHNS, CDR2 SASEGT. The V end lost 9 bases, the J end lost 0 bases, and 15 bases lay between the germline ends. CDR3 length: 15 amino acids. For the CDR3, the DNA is TGTGCCAGTGCGTGGGGACATCGCTCCTACAATGAGCAGTTCTTC. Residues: CASAWGHRSYNEQFF.